This T cell receptor beta chain was recovered during a study of cytomegalovirus exposure and HLA in healthy donors. 13 Jbeta primers and 60 Vbeta primers were used for the PCR. The method was immunoSEQ multiplex PCR; TCRdb's version includes in-frame clones alone and lacks a portion of them. Among about 140,000 clones listed, over 60% were seen once. Concerning this clone itself: Its antigen is as yet unknown.

Notes on the study in general: Rare sequences made up most TCRs, while some public TCRs were found in many donors.

From germline, CDR1 is KGHSH and CDR2 LQKENI. V was cut by 2 bases and J by 1 base, with 8 bases left in between. The CDR3 runs 14 residues. This clonotype was sampled from a woman aged 45 to 65 in good health and CMV-seronegative. V and J are TRBV18 and TRBJ1-1; possibly TRBD1 for D (5 bases). The sequenced sample was PBMCs. CDR3: CASSPGGSNTEAFF. As DNA, the CDR3 is TGTGCCAGCTCACCAGGGGGGTCGAACACTGAAGCTTTCTTT.